Shown below are 22 T cell receptor beta chains from a single sample sequenced in a study of T cell responses to AZD1222 COVID-19 vaccine. Sequencing used immunoSEQ multiplex PCR; TCRdb keeps in-frame clones, though not all of them. Among 130,000 or so clones listed, approximately 94% were seen once. Sequences were derived from peripheral blood, sampled on day 0 of AZD1222 vaccination. The receptors were gathered from an adult in good health.

This chain joins TRBV5-4 and TRBJ2-1; the match to TRBD2 covers 8 bases. The CDR3 loop spans 15 amino acids. CDR1 and CDR2 (germline): SGHNT, YYREEE (reference sequence). The junction had 8 bases not matched to a gene; V was cut back by 0 bases and J by 9 bases. This CDR3 is CASSLVGRARSEQFF. The CDR3 DNA follows: TGTGCCAGCAGCTTGGTCGGGAGGGCTAGGAGTGAGCAGTTCTTC.

The chain joins TRBV7-8 to TRBJ1-2, with a weak D call TRBD1 (6 bases). Germline loops: CDR1 SGHVS, CDR2 FQNEAQ. The CDR3 length is 14 residues. V was shortened by 3 bases and J by 7 bases, with 15 bases between the two germline ends. The CDR3 DNA follows: TGTGCCAGCAGCTTCGAACAGGGCATTGGTGGCTACACCTTC. As protein: CASSFEQGIGGYTF.

V gene TRBV10-3 combines with J gene TRBJ1-3; D uncertain. There are 16 residues in the CDR3. Germline V gene lookup returns CDR1 ENHRY and CDR2 SYGVKD. The V end was cut by 0 bases, the J end by 4 bases, with 13 bases between. The CDR3: CAISESPPQYGNTIYF. The CDR3 DNA follows: TGTGCCATCAGTGAGTCCCCCCCCCAATACGGAAACACCATATATTTT.

This clone came up once. The J gene is TRBJ2-1, the V gene TRBV13; the match to TRBD2 covers 15 bases. This CDR3 has 15 residues. In germline, CDR1 is PRHDT, CDR2 FYEKMQ (reference sequence). V lost 4 bases and J lost 8; bases outside the gene matches: 3. CDR3 sequence: CASSWTSGRGDEQFF. The DNA for the CDR3 is TGTGCCAGCAGCTGGACTAGCGGGAGGGGGGATGAGCAGTTCTTC.

The chain joins TRBV3-1 (or the pseudogene TRBV3-2) to TRBJ2-1, with 8 bases that match TRBD2. Trimming cost V 1 base and J 1 base; bases outside gene matches: 0. CDR3 length: 15 amino acids. Germline CDR1 LGHDT, CDR2 YNNKEL (reference sequence). The CDR3 sequence: CASSQAGGSYNEQFF. The CDR3 region has the DNA TGTGCCAGCAGCCAAGCGGGAGGGTCCTACAATGAGCAGTTCTTC.

The V and J genes are TRBV20-1 and TRBJ2-3; 7 bases map to TRBD1. V lost 3 bases to trimming and J lost 7 bases; unmatched junction nucleotides: 10. Germline CDR1 reads DFQATT; CDR2 reads SNEGSKA (reference sequence). This CDR3 has 14 residues. The CDR3 coding sequence is TGCAGTGCTAGTCCGGGACAGCGAGCTAATACGCAGTATTTT. Amino acids: CSASPGQRANTQYF.

This sequence joins TRBV4-2 and TRBJ2-1, with D possibly being TRBD1 or TRBD2 (5 bases each). V lost 4 bases to trimming and J lost 5 bases, with 18 bases between them. Germline assignment: CDR1 LGHNA and CDR2 YNFKEQ. This CDR3 has 16 residues. The CDR3: CASSPLGVASDNEQFF. CDR3 DNA sequence: TGTGCCAGCAGCCCCCTGGGGGTAGCGTCAGACAATGAGCAGTTCTTC.

The chain uses TRBV6-6 and TRBJ2-3; D not resolved. In germline, CDR1 is MNHNY, CDR2 SVGAGI (reference sequence). The CDR3 is 12 residues long. Between the trimmed V and J ends, which lost 7 bases and 0 bases, there was a span of 5 bases. The CDR3 here is CASTSSTDTQYF. The DNA for the CDR3 is TGTGCCAGCACCTCTAGCACAGATACGCAGTATTTT.

The J gene is TRBJ2-2, the V gene TRBV10-1, with 12 bases identical to TRBD1. V lost 7 bases and J lost 6; bases outside the gene matches: 12. Germline V lookup: CDR1 WNHNN, CDR2 SYGVQD (reference sequence). The CDR3 is 17 residues long. The CDR3 region has the DNA TGCGCCAGCACCAACAACCCCGGGACAGGGGGCCCCGGGGAGCTGTTTTTT. Protein: CASTNNPGTGGPGELFF.

This chain's CDR3 is CASSPVGGARNEQYF. CDR3 bases: TGTGCCAGCAGCCCCGTAGGAGGGGCTCGGAACGAGCAGTACTTC. V usage is TRBV7-9 and J usage is TRBJ2-7; D might be TRBD2 (6 bases). This CDR3 contains 15 residues. The germline V gene has CDR1 SEHNR and CDR2 FQNEAQ (reference sequence). The germline V and J ends were trimmed by 5 bases and 5 bases, with 19 bases remaining between them.

This clone was observed many times. This chain connects TRBV5-6 to TRBJ1-2; D not resolved. Germline V gene sequence: CDR1 SGHDT, CDR2 YYEEEE. V dropped 0 bases and J dropped 1 base, with 4 bases sitting between them. This CDR3 spans 13 amino acids. CDR3 region: CASSLGHNYGYTF. CDR3 coding DNA: TGTGCCAGCAGCTTGGGACATAACTATGGCTACACCTTC.

The chain couples TRBV27 to TRBJ2-1; no clear D. This CDR3 has 13 amino acids. The ends were cut back, 5 bases at V and 4 bases at J, with 9 bases in the middle. In germline, CDR1 is MNHEY, CDR2 SMNVEV (reference sequence). DNA of the CDR3: TGTGCCAGCAGTCCGACACGGTACAATGAGCAGTTCTTC. This gives the protein CASSPTRYNEQFF.

The chain joins TRBV30 to TRBJ1-1; tentative D call: TRBD1 (5 bases). Trimming shortened V by 2 bases and J by 7 bases, and 14 bases separated the two germline ends. This CDR3 has 13 amino acids. CDR1 GTSNPN and CDR2 SVGIG come from the germline V gene (reference sequence). In nucleotides, the CDR3 is TGTGCCTGGAGTTTAACGGGACGGGTTGAAGCTTTCTTT. This translates into CAWSLTGRVEAFF.

The chain carries TRBV20-1 and TRBJ1-5, with D uncertain. Germline-derived CDR1 and CDR2 are DFQATT and SNEGSKA (reference sequence). There are 13 residues in the CDR3. Trimming took 3 bases from V and 6 from J, leaving 12 bases between them. The CDR3 DNA is TGCAGTGCTAGTGAAGGGTTTGGTCAGCCCCAGCATTTT. As protein: CSASEGFGQPQHF.

This clone occurred a few times. This sequence joins TRBV6-2 or TRBV6-3 and TRBJ1-2, with D possibly being TRBD1 (5 bases). This CDR3 has 13 amino acids. Trimming shortened V by 6 bases and J by 2 bases, and 10 bases separated the two germline ends. In germline, CDR1 is MNHEY, CDR2 SVGEGT. CDR3: CASSIQENYGYTF. The CDR3 bases are TGTGCCAGCAGCATACAGGAGAACTATGGCTACACCTTC.

V is TRBV11-2 and J is TRBJ2-7; perhaps TRBD1 as D (5 bases). Germline assignment: CDR1 SGHAT and CDR2 FQNNGV. The CDR3 has 11 residues. The germline V and J ends were trimmed by 5 bases and 7 bases, with 9 bases remaining between them. The DNA for the CDR3 is TGTGCCAGCAGCAGCCGGACAGAGCAGTACTTC. It specifies CASSSRTEQYF.

This chain connects TRBV28 to TRBJ2-3, with TRBD1 matching 9 bases. Per germline, CDR1 MDHEN and CDR2 SYDVKM. With 4 bases clipped from V and 10 bases from J, the junction kept 21 bases outside the gene matches. The CDR3 has 18 residues. The CDR3 nucleotides read TGTGCCAGCAGTTACAGCTTTAGGTTGAGGACAGGGGTGAGTGCGCAGTATTTT. This encodes CASSYSFRLRTGVSAQYF.

The gene calls are TRBV11-2 and TRBJ1-2; D is unclear. The CDR3 runs 16 residues. The V gene's germline CDR1 is SGHAT and CDR2 FQNNGV. Trimming cost V 5 bases and J 6 bases, with 22 bases left between them. CDR3 in amino acids: CASSGYGTLDSNGYTF. For the CDR3, the DNA is TGTGCCAGCAGCGGGTATGGTACCTTAGACTCCAATGGCTACACCTTC.

This chain uses TRBV19 with TRBJ2-3; no firm D call. The CDR3 has 14 residues. CDR1 LNHDA and CDR2 SQIVND come from the germline V gene (reference sequence). V lost 4 bases, J lost 1 base, and 9 bases lay in between. This CDR3 reads CASSKPRGTDTQYF. In nucleotides, the CDR3 is TGTGCCAGTAGTAAACCCCGGGGCACAGATACGCAGTATTTT.

The chain uses TRBV7-9 and TRBJ1-1, with 9 bases lining up with TRBD1. V lost 3 bases to trimming and J lost 6 bases; unmatched junction nucleotides: 8. CDR1 SEHNR and CDR2 FQNEAQ come from the germline V gene (reference sequence). The length of the CDR3 is 15 residues. Here the CDR3 reads CASSFRTGTGPEAFF. The CDR3 DNA reads TGTGCCAGCAGCTTCCGGACCGGGACAGGGCCTGAAGCTTTCTTT. Based on the CDR3 plus reference TRBV7-9 and TRBJ1-1, the full variable domain is DTGVSQNPRHKITKRGQNVTFRCDPISEHNRLYWYRQTLGQGPEFLTYFQNEAQLEKSRLLSDRFSAERPKGSFSTLEIQRTEQGDSAMYLCASSFRTGTGPEAFFGQGTRLTVV.

This chain connects TRBV19 to TRBJ1-5, with D tentatively TRBD1 (5 bases). The CDR3 is 12 residues long. From germline, CDR1 is LNHDA and CDR2 SQIVND (reference sequence). V was pared by 10 bases and J by 4 bases, with 11 bases between. CDR3 sequence reads: CATGTANQPQHF. CDR3 DNA sequence: TGTGCCACCGGGACTGCAAATCAGCCCCAGCATTTT.

The chain carries TRBV2 and TRBJ2-2, with a possible D match to TRBD1 (5 bases). CDR3 length: 13 residues. V was pared by 8 bases and J by 6 bases, with 13 bases between. The germline gives CDR1 SNHLY, CDR2 FYNNEI. CDR3 in amino acids: CASDLGLPGELFF. Here the CDR3 DNA reads TGTGCCAGCGACCTGGGGCTACCCGGGGAGCTGTTTTTT.